A selection of T cell receptor beta chains follows, all from one sample in a study of regulatory T cells in long-lasting Graves disease. TCRdb reanalysed the multiplex PCR reads using MiXCR and keeps one entry per CDR3 protein. The data hold roughly 260,000 distinct CDR3 sequences, with approximately 18% observed a single time. This same sample was also part of a study on T cells in Graves' hyperthyroidism and ophthalmopathy.

The sequencing here drew on peripheral blood mononuclear cells (PBMCs), taken at new diagnosis, from a patient treated with antithyroid drugs. Receptors were obtained from a woman aged 25 to 39 with Graves disease. Each CDR3 is given without its conserved first and last residue.

cdr3_aa: ASSWGTESNEKLS; v_call: TRBV5-1; j_call: TRBJ1-4
cdr3_aa: VSSLGASGGDQETQY; v_call: TRBV5-4; j_call: TRBJ2-5
cdr3_aa: ASSLSGRDEQY; v_call: TRBV12-3/TRBV12-4; j_call: TRBJ2-7
cdr3_aa: ASSDWTAQETQY; v_call: TRBV5-1; j_call: TRBJ2-5
cdr3_aa: STLNRSLYNEQF; v_call: TRBV29-1; j_call: TRBJ2-1
cdr3_aa: ASSQDDGSGANVLT; v_call: TRBV14; j_call: TRBJ2-6
cdr3_aa: ASSLSGSSYNEQF; v_call: TRBV7-8; j_call: -
cdr3_aa: ASSDVGDYEQY; v_call: TRBV10-2; j_call: TRBJ2-7
cdr3_aa: ASSPAPGQGSYEQY; v_call: TRBV4-1; j_call: TRBJ2-7
cdr3_aa: ASMAAQGFNQPQH; v_call: TRBV2; j_call: TRBJ1-5
cdr3_aa: ASSFSDQGAKAF; v_call: TRBV12-3/TRBV12-4; j_call: TRBJ1-1
cdr3_aa: ASSLVGGQGSEQY; v_call: TRBV5-1; j_call: TRBJ2-7
cdr3_aa: ASSPPGSGGPDEQF; v_call: TRBV6-2/TRBV6-3; j_call: TRBJ2-1
cdr3_aa: SAPPPSGGAFSKDGYT; v_call: TRBV20-1; j_call: TRBJ1-2
cdr3_aa: ASSSFSGGAGETQY; v_call: TRBV28; j_call: -
cdr3_aa: ASRGRAYEQY; v_call: TRBV19; j_call: TRBJ2-7
cdr3_aa: ASSNRGNTEAF; v_call: TRBV19; j_call: TRBJ1-1
cdr3_aa: SAFGTTGDTQY; v_call: TRBV20-1; j_call: TRBJ2-3
cdr3_aa: ASSKSTDTQY; v_call: TRBV5-1; j_call: TRBJ2-3
cdr3_aa: SVDPGTGSSEAF; v_call: TRBV20-1; j_call: TRBJ1-1
cdr3_aa: ASSLSGTGAAPNEELF; v_call: TRBV5-1; j_call: TRBJ1-4
cdr3_aa: ASSPRTGLNEQF; v_call: TRBV6-1; j_call: TRBJ2-1
cdr3_aa: SARVASGGAAIYEQY; v_call: TRBV20-1; j_call: TRBJ2-7
cdr3_aa: ASSLIGSGGVNEQF; v_call: TRBV27; j_call: TRBJ2-1
cdr3_aa: ASSQPGQAKDGYT; v_call: TRBV3-1; j_call: TRBJ1-2
cdr3_aa: ASSVWGGDTEAF; v_call: TRBV2; j_call: TRBJ1-1
cdr3_aa: ASSHSPGGSYNEQF; v_call: TRBV4-1; j_call: TRBJ2-1
cdr3_aa: ASSFSTGGNTEAF; v_call: TRBV5-1; j_call: TRBJ1-1
cdr3_aa: ASSLGQNTYGYT; v_call: TRBV5-1; j_call: TRBJ1-2
cdr3_aa: AAQGLLHSPLH; v_call: TRBV2; j_call: TRBJ1-6
cdr3_aa: ASSLRGDMNTEAF; v_call: TRBV27; j_call: TRBJ1-1
cdr3_aa: ASGYSGQGDGYT; v_call: TRBV6-5; j_call: TRBJ1-2
cdr3_aa: ASAIRGGEGRSTQY; v_call: TRBV10-2; j_call: TRBJ2-3